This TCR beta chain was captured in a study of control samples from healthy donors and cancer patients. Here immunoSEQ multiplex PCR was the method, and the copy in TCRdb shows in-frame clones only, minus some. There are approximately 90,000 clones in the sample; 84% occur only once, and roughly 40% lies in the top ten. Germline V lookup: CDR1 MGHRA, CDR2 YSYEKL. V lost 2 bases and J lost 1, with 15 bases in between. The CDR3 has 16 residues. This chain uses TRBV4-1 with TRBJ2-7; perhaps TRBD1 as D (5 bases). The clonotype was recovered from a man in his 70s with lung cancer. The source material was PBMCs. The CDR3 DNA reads TGCGCCAGCAGCCAATCGGCGAGCAGGGTTTCCTACGAGCAGTACTTC. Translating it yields CASSQSASRVSYEQYF.